The 30 T cell receptor beta chains reported below all come from one sample, sequenced in a study of blood T cell repertoires in COVID-19. TCRdb's copy holds only in-frame clones and misses some; the assay was immunoSEQ multiplex PCR. The table records 170,000 or so clones, around 80% of them present only once. Source material: peripheral blood. The origin of the receptors is a woman in her sixties or seventies with acute or convalescent COVID-19.

This chain uses TRBV4-3 with TRBJ2-7, with 9 bases lining up with TRBD1. V gave up 4 bases and J gave up 4 bases; unmatched junction bases: 11. This CDR3 spans 16 amino acids. CDR1 LGHNA and CDR2 YSLEER come from the germline V gene. Written as DNA, the CDR3 is TGCGCCAGCAGCCCCCAATCGGGACAGGGTGGGTACGAGCAGTACTTC. Protein: CASSPQSGQGGYEQYF.

The chain couples TRBV28 to TRBJ1-5, with D perhaps TRBD1 (5 bases). In germline, CDR1 is MDHEN, CDR2 SYDVKM. The CDR3 totals 16 residues. The V and J ends lost 6 bases and 3 bases respectively, with 18 bases between them. The CDR3 DNA reads TGTGCCAGCAGGAAAACGGGACTACCCCCCAATCAGCCCCAGCATTTT. Its protein is CASRKTGLPPNQPQHF.

The chain links TRBV7-9 to TRBJ1-5; 9 nucleotides line up with TRBD1. The trim removed 6 bases at V and 0 bases at J, leaving 12 bases unmatched. The germline gives CDR1 SEHNR, CDR2 FQNEAQ (reference sequence). The CDR3 sequence is 18 residues long. The CDR3 DNA sequence: TGTGCCAGCAGTAAACCGGGACAGGGAGATGGTAGCAATCAGCCCCAGCATTTT. Its protein is CASSKPGQGDGSNQPQHF.

The chain recombines TRBV6-2 or TRBV6-3 with TRBJ2-1, with TRBD2 matching 11 bases. Germline V lookup: CDR1 MNHEY, CDR2 SVGEGT. J lost 9 bases, V lost 0 bases, and 4 bases had no gene match. CDR3 length: 15 amino acids. CDR3 nucleotide sequence: TGTGCCAGCAGTTACTCTAGCGGGGGGGCCGGTGAGCAGTTCTTC. Amino acid sequence: CASSYSSGGAGEQFF.

The rearrangement uses TRBV6-1 and TRBJ1-1, with D tentatively TRBD1 (6 bases). Trimming removed 0 bases at V and 6 bases at J, with 11 bases between. The CDR3 spans 14 residues. The germline V gene has CDR1 MNHNS and CDR2 SASEGT. The CDR3 sequence: CASSEANRVSEAFF. The CDR3 DNA reads as TGTGCCAGCAGTGAAGCGAACAGGGTGTCTGAAGCTTTCTTT.

The CDR3 DNA follows: TGTGCCAGCAGCCCTCACCCGGGACTAGGGGACACCGGGGAGCTGTTTTTT. Residues: CASSPHPGLGDTGELFF. This chain connects TRBV11-3 to TRBJ2-2; 8 positions agree with TRBD2. V lost 5 bases, J lost 3 bases, and 11 bases stayed unmatched. Germline V gives CDR1 SGHNT, CDR2 YENEEA. The CDR3 is 17 amino acids.

J is TRBJ1-1 and V is TRBV30; 9 nucleotides align to TRBD1. The V gene's germline CDR1 is GTSNPN and CDR2 SVGIG (reference sequence). There are 14 residues in the CDR3. V trimming: 7 bases; J trimming: 1 base; junction bases outside the gene matches: 7. The CDR3 DNA reads as TGTGCCTCCACGTCGGACAGGGGGAACACTGAAGCTTTCTTT. Translating gives CASTSDRGNTEAFF.

The gene calls are TRBV11-3 and TRBJ2-7; D perhaps matches TRBD1 (6 bases). The ends were cut back, 0 bases at V and 4 bases at J, with 13 bases in the middle. CDR1 and CDR2 (germline): SGHNT, YENEEA. This CDR3 is built from 15 residues. CDR3 sequence reads: CASSLEGGLHYEQYF. The CDR3 region has the DNA TGTGCCAGCAGCTTAGAAGGGGGATTGCATTACGAGCAGTACTTC.

V is TRBV18 and J is TRBJ1-5; 7 bases fit TRBD1. The germline V gene encodes CDR1 KGHSH and CDR2 LQKENI. The CDR3 loop spans 15 amino acids. The V gene end was trimmed by 3 bases and the J gene end by 2 bases; junction bases not matched to a gene: 4. The CDR3 DNA follows: TGTGCCAGCTCACCTGGACAGGCGGGCAATCAGCCCCAGCATTTT. It codes for CASSPGQAGNQPQHF. The variable domain in full, with the rest retrieved from reference TRBV18 and TRBJ1-5, is NAGVMQNPRHLVRRRGQEARLRCSPMKGHSHVYWYRQLPEEGLKFMVYLQKENIIDESGMPKERFSAEFPKEGPSILRIQQVVRGDSAAYFCASSPGQAGNQPQHFGDGTRLSIL.

The rearrangement links TRBV5-1 to TRBJ2-3; possibly TRBD2 for D (5 bases). Germline CDR1 reads SGHRS; CDR2 reads YFSETQ. Trimming shortened V by 2 bases and J by 1 base, and 8 bases separated the two germline ends. The CDR3 length is 14 residues. The CDR3 is CASSFTGGTDTQYF. In DNA form, the CDR3 reads TGCGCCAGCAGCTTCACCGGGGGCACAGATACGCAGTATTTT.

The V call is TRBV6-5, the J call TRBJ2-1, with 10 positions matching TRBD2. CDR3 length equals 15 residues. The germline CDR1 and CDR2 sequences are MNHEY and SVGAGI. V dropped 8 bases and J dropped 7; count of bases not matched to a gene: 11. The CDR3 nucleotides are TGTGCCAGCGTAGCAACGCTAGCGGGGGTTAATGAGCAGTTCTTC. Translating gives CASVATLAGVNEQFF.

Only one count was recorded for this clone. The chain links TRBV5-1 to TRBJ1-6; 11 bases line up with TRBD1. Germline CDR1 and CDR2: SGHRS and YFSETQ. The CDR3 sequence is 13 residues long. V lost 3 bases, J lost 18 bases, and 8 bases stayed unmatched. The CDR3 sequence is CASSYQGGQGAHF. The CDR3 nucleotides read TGCGCCAGCAGCTACCAAGGAGGACAGGGGGCCCACTTT. Looking up the rest from reference TRBV5-1 and TRBJ1-6 gives the full variable domain: KAGVTQTPRYLIKTRGQQVTLSCSPISGHRSVSWYQQTPGQGLQFLFEYFSETQRNKGNFPGRFSGRQFSNSRSEMNVSTLELGDSALYLCASSYQGGQGAHFGNGTRLTVT.

The chain couples TRBV5-6 to TRBJ2-4, with TRBD2 matching over 7 bases. Trimming took 2 bases from V and 1 from J; bases not matched to a gene: 0. The germline CDR1 and CDR2 sequences are SGHDT and YYEEEE. There are 14 residues in the CDR3. The CDR3 coding sequence is TGTGCCAGCAGCTTTAGCGGGGCCAAAAACATTCAGTACTTC. Protein: CASSFSGAKNIQYF.

This clone was observed once. V and J are TRBV2 and TRBJ1-5; D is ambiguous. The CDR3 contains 12 residues. From germline, CDR1 is SNHLY and CDR2 FYNNEI. V was shortened by 6 bases and J by 1 base, with 4 bases between the two germline ends. CDR3 amino acids: CASRRSNQPQHF. The DNA for the CDR3 is TGTGCCAGCAGACGGAGCAATCAGCCCCAGCATTTT.

This sequence joins TRBV5-1 and TRBJ2-7, with D maybe TRBD2 (6 bases). Germline CDR1 and CDR2: SGHRS and YFSETQ. Trimming shortened V by 0 bases and J by 6 bases, and 16 bases separated the two germline ends. The CDR3 extends over 15 amino acids. Here the CDR3 DNA reads TGCGCCAGCAGCTTGGCCGGGGGAGCCCTCGGCGAGCAGTACTTC. Amino acids: CASSLAGGALGEQYF.

The chain carries TRBV3-1 (or the pseudogene TRBV3-2) and TRBJ1-1; D gene uncertain. With 1 base removed from V and 4 bases from J, the gap between germline ends came to 13 bases. The CDR3 has 15 amino acids. Germline CDR1 reads LGHDT; CDR2 reads YNNKEL (reference sequence). The CDR3 reads CASSQVSVRGTEAFF. DNA for the CDR3: TGTGCCAGCAGCCAAGTGTCGGTACGCGGCACTGAAGCTTTCTTT.

The chain uses TRBV30 and TRBJ2-1; TRBD1 is a possible D gene (6 bases). Trimming cost V 2 bases and J 1 base, with 6 bases left between them. The CDR3 is made up of 13 amino acids. CDR1 GTSNPN and CDR2 SVGIG come from the germline V gene (reference sequence). This CDR3 is CAWSTGSYNEQFF. CDR3 DNA: TGTGCCTGGAGTACAGGGTCCTACAATGAGCAGTTCTTC.

The rearrangement links TRBV4-2 to TRBJ1-1; maybe TRBD1 (5 bases). The CDR3 is 16 amino acids. Germline CDR1 is LGHNA and CDR2 is YNFKEQ. V gave up 3 bases and J gave up 6 bases, with 20 bases separating them. This CDR3 is CASSQAYGAGDPEAFF. The CDR3 DNA reads TGTGCCAGCAGCCAGGCTTATGGGGCGGGGGATCCTGAAGCTTTCTTT.

This sequence joins TRBV7-2 and TRBJ1-2; the match to TRBD1 covers 7 bases. Looked up from germline, CDR1 is SGHTA and CDR2 is FQGNSA. This CDR3 has 14 amino acids. V lost 4 bases and J lost 5; bases outside the gene matches: 7. CDR3 bases: TGTGCCAGCAGCTCCCCTGGGACAGCATATGGCTACACCTTC. As protein: CASSSPGTAYGYTF. The entire variable domain, with the rest obtained from reference TRBV7-2 and TRBJ1-2, is as follows: GAGVSQSPSNKVTEKGKDVELRCDPISGHTALYWYRQSLGQGLEFLIYFQGNSAPDKSGLPSDRFSAERTGGSVSTLTIQRTQQEDSAVYLCASSSPGTAYGYTFGSGTRLTVV.

The rearrangement links TRBV12-3 or TRBV12-4 to TRBJ1-1; no reliable D call. The CDR3 has 13 residues. V lost 3 bases and J lost 0, with 5 bases in between. CDR3 sequence: CASSFLLNTEAFF. In DNA, the CDR3 is TGTGCCAGCAGTTTTCTCTTGAACACTGAAGCTTTCTTT.

This chain links TRBV2 with TRBJ1-6, with 9 nucleotides matching TRBD1. The trim removed 5 bases at V and 3 bases at J, leaving 2 bases unmatched. Germline loops: CDR1 SNHLY, CDR2 FYNNEI. The CDR3 contains 15 residues. CDR3 protein: CASSPGQGYNSPLHF. For the CDR3, the DNA is TGTGCCAGCAGTCCGGGACAGGGCTATAATTCACCCCTCCACTTT.

The chain uses TRBV18 and TRBJ1-1; D gene uncertain. Germline V gene data show CDR1 as KGHSH and CDR2 as LQKENI. The V end lost 3 bases, the J end lost 2 bases, and 7 bases lay between the germline ends. The CDR3 runs 13 residues. The CDR3 DNA follows: TGTGCCAGCTCACCTACAGCTAACACTGAAGCTTTCTTT. It yields the protein CASSPTANTEAFF.

The chain carries TRBV7-9 and TRBJ2-5, with 12 bases that match TRBD2. Germline loops: CDR1 SEHNR, CDR2 FQNEAQ (reference sequence). With V trimmed by 5 bases and J by 5 bases, 9 bases remained unmatched. The CDR3 has 16 residues. The DNA for the CDR3 is TGTGCCAGCAGCACCGTACTAGCGGGGGGTCGGGAGACCCAGTACTTC. This sequence encodes CASSTVLAGGRETQYF.

The chain employs TRBV7-2 and TRBJ1-1; 10 bases align to TRBD1. CDR3 length equals 14 residues. V lost 5 bases, J lost 7 bases, and 7 bases stayed unmatched. From germline, CDR1 is SGHTA and CDR2 FQGNSA. For the CDR3, the DNA is TGTGCCAGCAGCCCCGACAGGGGGCGGATTGAAGCTTTCTTT. Translated: CASSPDRGRIEAFF.

On this clone: At one end the junction does not follow the germline gene, possibly because of a read error. This chain uses TRBV6-2 or TRBV6-3 with TRBJ2-1, with TRBD2 identical over 9 bases. Germline V gene lookup returns CDR1 MNHEY and CDR2 SVGEGT. The CDR3 consists of 16 residues. In nucleotides, the CDR3 is TGTGCCAGCAGTCCGGAAGCGGGGGGCTCCTCCAATGAGCAGTTCTTC. Residues: CASSPEAGGSSNEQFF.

The CDR3 coding sequence is TGTGCCAGCGGTCAGGGAGCGGGCACTAATGAAAAACTGTTTTTT. It encodes CASGQGAGTNEKLFF. The J gene is TRBJ1-4, the V gene TRBV6-5, with TRBD1 as a possible D gene (5 bases). Trimming shortened V by 8 bases and J by 2 bases, and 15 bases separated the two germline ends. This CDR3 has 15 amino acids. Germline values: CDR1 MNHEY, CDR2 SVGAGI.

The chain combines TRBV15 with TRBJ1-3; maybe TRBD1 (5 bases). The germline V gene has CDR1 LNHNV and CDR2 YYDKDF (reference sequence). CDR3 length: 15 residues. The V end lost 5 bases, the J end lost 0 bases, and 11 bases lay between the germline ends. Written as DNA, the CDR3 is TGTGCCACCAGCGGACAAGGGGACTCTGGAAACACCATATATTTT. The encoded protein is CATSGQGDSGNTIYF.

This sequence joins TRBV28 and TRBJ1-5; D call uncertain. Trimming stripped 5 bases from V and 1 base from J, with 6 bases between. This CDR3 has 13 amino acids. Per the germline V gene, CDR1 is MDHEN and CDR2 is SYDVKM. The CDR3 protein is CASSLDSNQPQHF. The CDR3 DNA follows: TGTGCCAGCAGTCTAGACAGCAATCAGCCCCAGCATTTT.

This clone has a single count. The V call is TRBV2, the J call TRBJ1-1; the D is unclear. Trimming cost V 2 bases and J 0 bases, with 13 bases left between them. This CDR3 comprises 16 residues. Germline lookup yields CDR1 SNHLY and CDR2 FYNNEI. The CDR3 DNA sequence: TGTGCCAGCAGTGAATTCGTTGGACTCTTGAACACTGAAGCTTTCTTT. It is translated as CASSEFVGLLNTEAFF.

The chain recombines TRBV5-1 with TRBJ1-2; TRBD1 agrees at 7 bases. CDR3 length: 15 residues. From germline, CDR1 is SGHRS and CDR2 YFSETQ. V was pared by 4 bases and J by 3 bases, with 9 bases of the junction left unmatched. The CDR3 reads CASSPRDRPYYGYTF. The CDR3 DNA sequence: TGCGCCAGCAGCCCACGGGACAGACCTTACTATGGCTACACCTTC. Based on the CDR3 plus reference TRBV5-1 and TRBJ1-2, the full variable domain is KAGVTQTPRYLIKTRGQQVTLSCSPISGHRSVSWYQQTPGQGLQFLFEYFSETQRNKGNFPGRFSGRQFSNSRSEMNVSTLELGDSALYLCASSPRDRPYYGYTFGSGTRLTVV.